This entry concerns a single TCR beta chain. Its antigen remains unidentified. This specimen includes other DNA sequences encoding the same CDR3. Assay execution proceeded at the deep level. TCRdb's table, derived via immunoSEQ multiplex PCR, lists solely in-frame clones and lacks some. The data show 950,000 to 1,100,000 clones, about 76% seen once. The data derive from a study of shared clonotypes between healthy human individuals. Study in general: Per donor, CD8 memory used one plate, CD8 naive used two, CD4 memory used three and CD4 naive used three.

Trimming at V came to 1 base and at J to 4 bases, leaving 1 base not matched to a gene. This CDR3 region has 13 residues. Germline lookup yields CDR1 SGHNT and CDR2 YYREEE (reference sequence). Study findings and constraints: Clonotype sharing across donors was expected to vary with sequencing depth.

Sequenced sample: memory CD4+ T cells sorted from blood. Subset noted: CD45RA-negative fraction. The chain employs TRBV5-4 and TRBJ1-2, with 7 bases aligning to TRBD1. The clonotype comes from a man aged 18 to 29 in good health. CDR3 bases: TGTGCCAGCAGCTTGCAGGGGGGCTATGGCTACACCTTC. Translated, it gives CASSLQGGYGYTF.